The 11 T cell receptor beta chains presented below share a single source sample, sequenced in a study of T cells in Graves' hyperthyroidism and ophthalmopathy. There were TCR beta CDR3 regions amplified from RNA transcripts. An initial round of RT-PCR targeting the TCR CDR3 relied on the HTBI primer set. A single record per CDR3 protein comes from TCRdb applying MiXCR to the multiplex PCR reads. Seen here are almost 350,000 distinct CDR3 sequences, roughly 18% observed once, and the top ten hold 15% to 19%. Specimen: blood. The receptors stem from a woman aged 40 to 49 with Graves' ophthalmopathy.

This clonotype showed up many times. The chain recombines TRBV6-1 with TRBJ1-1, with D possibly TRBD1 on 5 matching bases. V gave up 7 bases and J gave up 1 base, with 10 bases separating them. CDR3 length: 13 amino acids. Germline V lookup: CDR1 MNHNS, CDR2 SASEGT. The CDR3 sequence is CASMERGNTEAFF. CDR3 nucleotide sequence: TGTGCCAGCATGGAAAGGGGGAACACTGAAGCTTTCTTT.

This clonotype was found many times. The rearrangement uses TRBV11-1 and TRBJ1-1; 8 nucleotides line up with TRBD1. The CDR3 runs 17 residues. Trimming took 3 bases from V and 3 from J; bases not matched to a gene: 12. Germline loops: CDR1 SGHAT, CDR2 FQDESV (reference sequence). The CDR3 DNA is TGTGCCAGCAGCTTTACCTCGGCAGGGGGCCATGACACTGAAGCTTTCTTT. Translating gives CASSFTSAGGHDTEAFF.

The chain has TRBV13 and TRBJ1-1; tentatively, D is TRBD1 (5 bases). The CDR3 length is 20 residues. Per germline, CDR1 PRHDT and CDR2 FYEKMQ (reference sequence). V lost 5 bases to trimming and J lost 2 bases, with 30 bases between them. The CDR3 coding sequence is TGTGCCAGCAGCGCCCGGGGGGGGATCCCCGTTGCGGCTACCAACACTGAAGCTTTCTTT. This encodes CASSARGGIPVAATNTEAFF.

This clonotype was recorded at least ten times. The rearrangement uses TRBV15 and TRBJ1-3; 12 bases align to TRBD1. This CDR3 is 15 amino acids long. CDR1 and CDR2 from the germline V gene are LNHNV and YYDKDF (reference sequence). The ends lost 5 bases at V and 4 bases at J; junction bases unmatched: 3. CDR3: CATSGDRGPGNTIYF. CDR3 nucleotide sequence: TGTGCCACCAGCGGGGACAGGGGGCCCGGAAACACCATATATTTT.

This clonotype was observed at least ten times. The chain has TRBV6-5 and TRBJ2-2; possibly TRBD2 for D (7 bases). Trimming stripped 2 bases from V and 5 bases from J, with 12 bases between. This CDR3 region has 15 residues. Germline-derived CDR1 and CDR2 are MNHEY and SVGAGI. CDR3: CASSYAGAVTGELFF. The CDR3 DNA reads as TGTGCCAGCAGTTACGCGGGGGCAGTAACCGGGGAGCTGTTTTTT.

This clonotype came up many times. V and J are TRBV20-1 and TRBJ2-2; the D gene is possibly TRBD1 (6 bases). CDR1 and CDR2 from the germline V gene are DFQATT and SNEGSKA (reference sequence). V was shortened by 0 bases and J by 0 bases, with 8 bases between the two germline ends. The CDR3 sequence is 15 residues long. In DNA, the CDR3 is TGCAGTGCTAGAGATCGGACAGCGAACACCGGGGAGCTGTTTTTT. It codes for CSARDRTANTGELFF.

This clonotype showed up many times. This chain uses TRBV6-1 with TRBJ2-7; tentative D call: TRBD1 (6 bases). CDR1 and CDR2 from the germline V gene are MNHNS and SASEGT. The germline V and J ends were trimmed by 11 bases and 0 bases, with 14 bases remaining between them. The length of the CDR3 is 13 residues. CDR3 sequence (DNA): TGTGCCGTTCGGGACAACCTCTCCTACGAGCAGTACTTC. Translating gives CAVRDNLSYEQYF.

The J gene is TRBJ1-2, the V gene TRBV19, with D uncertain. Trimming took off 5 bases at V and 8 bases at J, with 15 bases between the two ends. Germline V CDR1 and CDR2: LNHDA, SQIVND (reference sequence). The CDR3 is 13 amino acids. CDR3 DNA: TGTGCCAGTAGTTTGGACGGGCTGCTGGGCTACACCTTC. It encodes CASSLDGLLGYTF.

Remarks on this clonotype: It may be a read error: a sequence one base away is much more abundant. The chain links TRBV10-1 to TRBJ2-7, with a tentative D call TRBD2 (6 bases). The CDR3 has 15 residues. Germline V gene data show CDR1 as WNHNN and CDR2 as SYGVQD (reference sequence). The DNA for the CDR3 is TGCGTCAGCAGTGACCCCCTAGCGAGCCCCTACGAGCAGTACTTC. Translated: CVSSDPLASPYEQYF.

At least ten counts were recorded for this clonotype. The DNA for the CDR3 is TGTGCCTGGGCACGGATCTCTGGAAACACCATATATTTT. This sequence encodes CAWARISGNTIYF. The gene calls are TRBV30 and TRBJ1-3; no clear D. The germline V gene encodes CDR1 GTSNPN and CDR2 SVGIG (reference sequence). The CDR3 consists of 13 residues. The V gene lost 5 bases and the J gene lost 0 bases, with 8 bases spanning the gap.

This clonotype was recorded a few times. The CDR3 sequence is CASSRGASGAYNEQFF. The CDR3 bases are TGTGCCAGTAGTAGAGGCGCTAGCGGGGCCTACAATGAGCAGTTCTTC. This rearrangement joins TRBV19 to TRBJ2-1; 9 bases are a match to TRBD2. CDR1 is LNHDA, CDR2 SQIVND, per germline (reference sequence). V was clipped by 4 bases and J by 2 bases; unmatched bases: 6. There are 16 residues in the CDR3.